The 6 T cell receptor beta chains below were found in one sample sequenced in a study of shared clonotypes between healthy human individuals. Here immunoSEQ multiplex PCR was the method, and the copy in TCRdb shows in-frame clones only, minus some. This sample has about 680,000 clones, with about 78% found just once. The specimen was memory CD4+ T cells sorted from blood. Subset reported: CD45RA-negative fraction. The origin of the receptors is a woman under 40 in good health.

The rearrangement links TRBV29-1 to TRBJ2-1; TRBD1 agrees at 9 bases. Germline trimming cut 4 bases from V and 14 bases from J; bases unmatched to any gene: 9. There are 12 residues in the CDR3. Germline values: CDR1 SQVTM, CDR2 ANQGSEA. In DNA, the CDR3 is TGCAGCGTTGTGGGACAGGGAGTTACTAAGTTCTTC. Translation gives CSVVGQGVTKFF.

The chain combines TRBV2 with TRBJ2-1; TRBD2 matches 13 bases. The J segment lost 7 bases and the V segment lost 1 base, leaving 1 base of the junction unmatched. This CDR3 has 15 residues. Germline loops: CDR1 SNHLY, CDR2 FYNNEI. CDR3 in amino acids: CASSEVGLAGNEQFF. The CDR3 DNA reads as TGTGCCAGCAGTGAAGTGGGACTAGCGGGAAATGAGCAGTTCTTC.

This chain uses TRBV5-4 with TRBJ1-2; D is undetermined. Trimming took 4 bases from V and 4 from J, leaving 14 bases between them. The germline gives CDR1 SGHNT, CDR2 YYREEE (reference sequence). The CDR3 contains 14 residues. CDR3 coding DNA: TGTGCCAGCAGCGATAGGACCGCCACCTATGGCTACACCTTC. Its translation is CASSDRTATYGYTF.

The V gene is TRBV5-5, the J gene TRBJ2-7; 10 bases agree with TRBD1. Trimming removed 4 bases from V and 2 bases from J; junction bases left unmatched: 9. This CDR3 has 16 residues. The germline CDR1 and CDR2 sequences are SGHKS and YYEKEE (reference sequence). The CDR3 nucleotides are TGTGCCAGCAGCACCCGGGACAGGGGTAGGACCTACGAGCAGTACTTC. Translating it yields CASSTRDRGRTYEQYF.

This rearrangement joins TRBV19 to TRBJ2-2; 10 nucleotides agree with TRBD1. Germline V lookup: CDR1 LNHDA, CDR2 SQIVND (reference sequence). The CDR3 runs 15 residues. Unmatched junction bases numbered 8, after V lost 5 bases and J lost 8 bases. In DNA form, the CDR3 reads TGTGCCAGTAGTGTGAGACAGGGGGCAGAAGGGGAGCTGTTTTTT. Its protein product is CASSVRQGAEGELFF.

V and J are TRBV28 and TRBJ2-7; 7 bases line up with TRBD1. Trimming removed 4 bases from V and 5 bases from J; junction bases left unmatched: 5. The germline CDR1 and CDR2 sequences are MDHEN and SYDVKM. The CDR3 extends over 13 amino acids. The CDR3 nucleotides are TGTGCCAGCAGTTCAGGGGGAGTCCACGAGCAGTACTTC. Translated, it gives CASSSGGVHEQYF.